These T cell receptor beta chains were read from a single sample in a study of shared clonotypes between healthy human individuals. Libraries were prepared by immunoSEQ multiplex PCR; TCRdb keeps only in-frame clonotypes and omits some of them. The table has around 530,000 clones, around 77% seen once; the top ten hold 12%. The sequenced sample was PBMCs. Receptor source: a woman between 40 and 55 years old in good health. Some clones in this sample may be carry-over from other donors' samples. The CDR3 runs from the conserved cysteine through the conserved F or W. Fields, in order: clone size, J gene, D gene, V gene, CDR3 protein, CDR3 DNA. The D gene is left open where the match is weak. Clone size is shown for a subset of rows, as once, few, many or a class of expanded clone.

size: NA; J: TRBJ2-7; D: NA; V: TRBV27; CDR3: CASSLSWVSYEQYF; DNA: TGTGCCAGCAGTTTATCATGGGTCTCCTACGAGCAGTACTTC
size: NA; J: TRBJ1-1; D: NA; V: TRBV6-1; CDR3: CAISEDPGSAAFF; DNA: TGTGCCATCAGTGAAGACCCGGGGTCTGCAGCTTTCTTT
size: NA; J: TRBJ2-7; D: TRBD1; V: TRBV28; CDR3: CASRTRTGVSYEQYF; DNA: TGTGCCAGCAGGACCCGGACAGGGGTGTCCTACGAGCAGTACTTC
size: NA; J: TRBJ1-5; D: TRBD1; V: TRBV2; CDR3: CASSEGGQGAWPQHF; DNA: TGTGCCAGCAGTGAAGGGGGACAGGGGGCATGGCCCCAGCATTTT
size: NA; J: TRBJ2-5; D: TRBD2; V: TRBV9; CDR3: CASSPTSAQETQYF; DNA: TGTGCCAGCAGTCCGACTAGCGCGCAAGAGACCCAGTACTTC
size: NA; J: TRBJ2-5; D: NA; V: TRBV6-4; CDR3: CASSPTGGGETQYF; DNA: TGTGCCAGCAGCCCGACCGGAGGCGGAGAGACCCAGTACTTC
size: NA; J: TRBJ1-1; D: TRBD1; V: TRBV13; CDR3: CASSWGTGRTEAFF; DNA: TGTGCCAGCAGCTGGGGGACAGGGAGGACTGAAGCTTTCTTT
size: NA; J: TRBJ2-1; D: TRBD1; V: TRBV5-4; CDR3: CASSLRTGVEQFF; DNA: TGTGCCAGCAGCTTGAGGACAGGGGTCGAGCAGTTCTTC
size: NA; J: TRBJ2-2; D: TRBD1; V: TRBV11-2; CDR3: CASSSRTGGRNTGELFF; DNA: TGTGCCAGCAGCTCCCGGACAGGGGGCCGGAACACCGGGGAGCTGTTTTTT
size: NA; J: TRBJ2-7; D: TRBD2; V: TRBV6-6; CDR3: CASSYPTTSGYEQYF; DNA: TGTGCCAGCAGTTACCCGACGACTAGCGGGTACGAGCAGTACTTC
size: once; J: TRBJ1-1; D: NA; V: TRBV12-5; CDR3: CASGLSQGWGRNTEAFF; DNA: TGTGCTAGTGGTTTGTCCCAAGGCTGGGGGCGTAACACTGAAGCTTTCTTT
size: once; J: TRBJ2-7; D: NA; V: TRBV19; CDR3: CASSMGGLSYEQYF; DNA: TGTGCCAGTAGTATGGGCGGCCTCTCCTACGAGCAGTACTTC
size: NA; J: TRBJ2-1; D: TRBD2; V: TRBV5-1; CDR3: CASSPTSSTNEQFF; DNA: TGCGCCAGCAGCCCGACTAGCAGTACCAATGAGCAGTTCTTC
size: NA; J: TRBJ1-5; D: NA; V: TRBV6-1; CDR3: CASTMTGHSNQPQHF; DNA: TGTGCCAGCACCATGACAGGTCATAGCAATCAGCCCCAGCATTTT
size: NA; J: TRBJ2-1; D: TRBD1; V: TRBV5-5; CDR3: CASSADRPYYNEQFF; DNA: TGTGCCAGCAGCGCGGACAGGCCCTACTACAATGAGCAGTTCTTC
size: NA; J: TRBJ1-1; D: NA; V: TRBV4-2; CDR3: CASSQDWGFDTETFF; DNA: TGTGCCAGCAGCCAAGATTGGGGGTTTGACACTGAAACTTTCTTT
size: NA; J: TRBJ1-1; D: NA; V: TRBV5-4; CDR3: CASSSSGHFNTEAFF; DNA: TGTGCCAGCAGCTCCTCGGGACATTTTAACACTGAAGCTTTCTTT
size: NA; J: TRBJ2-7; D: TRBD1; V: TRBV4-1; CDR3: CASSPHRGPYEQYF; DNA: TGCGCCAGCAGCCCGCACAGGGGCCCCTACGAGCAGTACTTC
size: many; J: TRBJ1-2; D: TRBD1; V: TRBV10-3; CDR3: CAISESGQGGYTF; DNA: TGTGCCATCAGTGAGTCGGGACAGGGGGGCTACACCTTC
size: NA; J: TRBJ1-5; D: NA; V: TRBV5-1; CDR3: CASSFSGGDQPQHF; DNA: TGCGCCAGCAGCTTTTCAGGTGGCGATCAGCCCCAGCATTTT
size: NA; J: TRBJ1-2; D: TRBD1; V: TRBV28; CDR3: CASSLAHQTGQGMDYGYTF; DNA: TGTGCCAGCAGTTTGGCCCACCAGACAGGACAGGGTATGGACTATGGCTACACCTTC
size: NA; J: TRBJ1-4; D: NA; V: TRBV5-6; CDR3: CASSFKATNEKLFF; DNA: TGTGCCAGCAGCTTTAAAGCAACTAATGAAAAACTGTTTTTT
size: NA; J: TRBJ2-1; D: TRBD2; V: TRBV11-3; CDR3: CASSHLAGTPNEQFF; DNA: TGTGCCAGCAGCCATCTAGCGGGTACCCCCAATGAGCAGTTCTTC
size: NA; J: TRBJ2-1; D: NA; V: TRBV28; CDR3: CASFTRSGSYNEQFF; DNA: TGTGCCAGCTTTACGAGAAGCGGATCCTACAATGAGCAGTTCTTC
size: few; J: TRBJ2-3; D: TRBD2; V: TRBV28; CDR3: CASSPHGTSGRAGDTQYF; DNA: TGTGCCAGCAGCCCCCACGGGACTAGCGGGAGGGCCGGAGATACGCAGTATTTT
size: NA; J: TRBJ2-7; D: NA; V: TRBV11-2; CDR3: CASSPGTRYEQYF; DNA: TGTGCCAGCAGTCCCGGGACACGCTACGAGCAGTACTTC
size: NA; J: TRBJ1-2; D: NA; V: TRBV30; CDR3: CACPWTSTGGYTF; DNA: TGTGCCTGCCCTTGGACCTCGACAGGTGGCTACACCTTC
size: NA; J: TRBJ2-7; D: NA; V: TRBV2; CDR3: CASRTDLTYSYEQYF; DNA: TGTGCCAGCAGGACGGATTTGACTTACTCCTACGAGCAGTACTTC
size: NA; J: TRBJ1-1; D: NA; V: TRBV14; CDR3: CASSHRGVFEAFF; DNA: TGTGCCAGCAGCCACCGAGGCGTGTTCGAAGCTTTCTTT
size: NA; J: TRBJ2-5; D: TRBD1; V: TRBV5-1; CDR3: CASSVTGEETQYF; DNA: TGCGCCAGCAGCGTGACAGGGGAAGAGACCCAGTACTTC
size: NA; J: TRBJ1-4; D: NA; V: TRBV30; CDR3: CAWSVPARGTEKLFF; DNA: TGTGCCTGGAGTGTACCTGCCAGGGGAACCGAAAAACTGTTTTTT
size: NA; J: TRBJ2-3; D: TRBD2; V: TRBV7-2; CDR3: CASTGTSGSDTQYF; DNA: TGTGCCAGCACCGGGACTAGCGGGAGTGATACGCAGTATTTT
size: NA; J: TRBJ1-1; D: NA; V: TRBV28; CDR3: CASSFRTVEAFF; DNA: TGTGCCAGCAGTTTTCGGACAGTTGAAGCTTTCTTT
size: once; J: TRBJ2-1; D: NA; V: TRBV10-3; CDR3: CAISESQTSNEQFF; DNA: TGTGCCATCAGTGAATCCCAGACTAGCAATGAGCAGTTCTTC
size: NA; J: TRBJ2-5; D: NA; V: TRBV11-2; CDR3: CASSLLRTRELWTQYF; DNA: TGTGCCAGCAGCTTACTCAGGACCAGAGAACTGTGGACCCAGTACTTC
size: NA; J: TRBJ2-1; D: NA; V: TRBV28; CDR3: CASSPPGTGKFF; DNA: TGTGCCAGCAGTCCTCCCGGGACTGGGAAGTTCTTC
size: NA; J: TRBJ2-1; D: NA; V: TRBV5-1; CDR3: CAGSLALNNEQFF; DNA: TGCGCCGGCAGCTTGGCACTTAACAATGAGCAGTTCTTC
size: many; J: TRBJ2-2; D: NA; V: TRBV4-1; CDR3: CASSQVLAANTGELFF; DNA: TGCGCCAGCAGCCAAGTGCTAGCAGCGAACACCGGGGAGCTGTTTTTT
size: NA; J: TRBJ1-3; D: TRBD1; V: TRBV19; CDR3: CASKPDRDSGNTIYF; DNA: TGTGCCAGTAAACCGGACAGGGACTCTGGAAACACCATATATTTT
size: NA; J: TRBJ1-4; D: NA; V: TRBV5-4; CDR3: CASSLDRDNNEKLFF; DNA: TGTGCCAGCAGCTTGGACAGGGATAATAATGAAAAACTGTTTTTT
size: NA; J: TRBJ2-1; D: NA; V: TRBV14; CDR3: CASSQDWGPYNEQFF; DNA: TGTGCCAGCAGCCAAGATTGGGGTCCCTACAATGAGCAGTTCTTC
size: once; J: TRBJ1-5; D: TRBD1; V: TRBV2; CDR3: CASSAGGPNQPQHF; DNA: TGTGCCAGCAGTGCAGGGGGCCCCAATCAGCCCCAGCATTTT
size: NA; J: TRBJ2-2; D: NA; V: TRBV10-3; CDR3: CAISERGSTGELFF; DNA: TGTGCCATCAGTGAGAGGGGCTCCACCGGGGAGCTGTTTTTT
size: NA; J: TRBJ1-2; D: TRBD1; V: TRBV6-5; CDR3: CASTGTGRWGYTF; DNA: TGTGCCAGCACCGGGACAGGGCGATGGGGCTACACCTTC
size: NA; J: TRBJ2-1; D: NA; V: TRBV29-1; CDR3: CSVRQGLSYNEQFF; DNA: TGCAGCGTTCGACAGGGACTCTCCTACAATGAGCAGTTCTTC
size: NA; J: TRBJ2-1; D: NA; V: TRBV2; CDR3: CASALGGNEQFF; DNA: TGTGCCAGCGCCCTGGGGGGCAATGAGCAGTTCTTC
size: NA; J: TRBJ2-7; D: TRBD2; V: TRBV11-2; CDR3: CASSLAGGVYEQYF; DNA: TGTGCCAGCAGCTTAGCGGGAGGGGTCTACGAGCAGTACTTC
size: NA; J: TRBJ2-1; D: NA; V: TRBV13; CDR3: CASSQGAGSYNEQFF; DNA: TGTGCCAGCAGCCAGGGCGCAGGGTCCTACAATGAGCAGTTCTTC
size: once; J: TRBJ2-3; D: NA; V: TRBV7-7; CDR3: CASSLDRSDTQYF; DNA: TGTGCCAGCAGCTTAGACCGATCAGATACGCAGTATTTT
size: few; J: TRBJ2-2; D: NA; V: TRBV7-7; CDR3: CASSRDGNTGELFF; DNA: TGTGCCAGCAGCCGAGACGGTAACACCGGGGAGCTGTTTTTT
size: NA; J: TRBJ2-5; D: NA; V: TRBV5-4; CDR3: CASSLATGRETQYF; DNA: TGTGCCAGCAGCTTGGCCACAGGGCGAGAGACCCAGTACTTC
size: NA; J: TRBJ2-7; D: NA; V: TRBV5-1; CDR3: CASSLDGWEQYF; DNA: TGCGCCAGCAGCTTGGACGGGTGGGAGCAGTACTTC
size: NA; J: TRBJ2-4; D: NA; V: TRBV7-9; CDR3: CASSLRSQDLAKNIQYF; DNA: TGTGCCAGCAGCTTACGGTCCCAGGACCTAGCCAAAAACATTCAGTACTTC
size: NA; J: TRBJ2-3; D: NA; V: TRBV9; CDR3: CASSVGPSTDTQYF; DNA: TGTGCCAGCAGCGTGGGACCCAGCACAGATACGCAGTATTTT
size: NA; J: TRBJ1-1; D: TRBD1; V: TRBV5-6; CDR3: CASRYRGTEAFF; DNA: TGTGCCAGCAGGTACAGGGGAACTGAAGCTTTCTTT